Presented here are 16 T cell receptor beta chains from one specimen sequenced in a study of identical twins. TCRdb recomputed calls from the 5' RACE reads with MiXCR, one row per CDR3 protein. The repertoire holds around 680,000 distinct CDR3 sequences, with 8.6% as singletons. These data were likewise used in another study, on yellow fever vaccine responses in identical twins.

What was sequenced was PBMCs. The receptors shown here come from a woman between 18 and 29 years old in good health.

The sample holds a few counts of this clonotype. The CDR3 region is CASSIRPNLGRGQETQYF. CDR3 nucleotides: TGTGCCAGCAGCATCCGTCCCAACTTGGGGCGAGGCCAAGAGACCCAGTACTTC. The chain has TRBV11-2 and TRBJ2-5; possibly TRBD1 for D (5 bases). Per germline, CDR1 SGHAT and CDR2 FQNNGV. V was trimmed by 5 bases and J by 1 base, leaving 23 bases between them. The CDR3 has 18 amino acids.

The chain employs TRBV2 and TRBJ2-2; TRBD2 is a possible D gene (6 bases). Trimming removed 8 bases at V and 0 bases at J, with 13 bases between. Germline loops: CDR1 SNHLY, CDR2 FYNNEI. This CDR3 comprises 15 residues. The CDR3 sequence is CASFRDSTNTGELFF. CDR3 DNA sequence: TGTGCCAGCTTCCGGGACTCAACGAACACCGGGGAGCTGTTTTTT.

This clonotype was found a few times. The chain links TRBV5-1 to TRBJ1-1; no reliable D call. From germline, CDR1 is SGHRS and CDR2 YFSETQ. The CDR3 runs to 15 residues. V dropped 0 bases and J dropped 0 bases, with 9 bases sitting between them. This CDR3 reads CASSLEWRLNTEAFF. CDR3 coding DNA: TGCGCCAGCAGCTTGGAATGGAGGCTGAACACTGAAGCTTTCTTT.

This clonotype was seen a handful of times. The genes are TRBV11-2 and TRBJ2-5, with a tentative D call TRBD1 (5 bases). The CDR3 length is 16 residues. V lost 5 bases and J lost 6, with 22 bases in between. The V gene's germline CDR1 is SGHAT and CDR2 FQNNGV. In DNA, the CDR3 is TGTGCCAGCAGCCCGCTTGTAGGGGCTTACTCTAAGACCCAGTACTTC. Its protein is CASSPLVGAYSKTQYF.

This clonotype was seen repeatedly, ten times or more. The chain combines TRBV5-1 with TRBJ2-5; 9 bases are a match to TRBD2. CDR3 length equals 16 residues. Germline-derived CDR1 and CDR2 are SGHRS and YFSETQ. With 2 bases clipped from V and 4 bases from J, the junction kept 9 bases outside the gene matches. The CDR3 loop reads CASSFGTSLGRETQYF. CDR3 coding DNA: TGCGCCAGCAGCTTCGGGACTAGCCTTGGGAGAGAGACCCAGTACTTC.

This clonotype occurred a few times. The chain couples TRBV28 to TRBJ1-4, with 7 bases fitting TRBD1. The V gene's germline CDR1 is MDHEN and CDR2 SYDVKM. V dropped 6 bases and J dropped 13; count of bases not matched to a gene: 8. CDR3 length: 12 residues. The CDR3: CASREGAKGLFF. The CDR3 DNA is TGTGCCAGCAGGGAGGGGGCTAAAGGACTGTTTTTT.

This clonotype was seen a handful of times. This chain connects TRBV29-1 to TRBJ2-3; 8 nucleotides match TRBD2. CDR3 length: 13 amino acids. In germline, CDR1 is SQVTM, CDR2 ANQGSEA. Germline trimming cut 5 bases from V and 6 bases from J; bases unmatched to any gene: 7. The CDR3 DNA reads as TGCAGCGTTTTCGGGAGGGCCGAGGATACGCAGTATTTT. Its protein product is CSVFGRAEDTQYF.

The table lists this clonotype with a few counts. J is TRBJ2-4 and V is TRBV28, with 8 bases identical to TRBD2. In germline, CDR1 is MDHEN, CDR2 SYDVKM. Losses at the gene ends were 3 bases for V and 0 bases for J; bases not matched to a gene: 4. There are 16 residues in the CDR3. The DNA of the CDR3 is TGTGCCAGCAGTTTCGGGGGGGAGGGAGCCAAAAACATTCAGTACTTC. It translates to CASSFGGEGAKNIQYF.

This clonotype was seen just once. The CDR3 here is CASSYLTGDGSGYTF. CDR3 sequence (DNA): TGTGCCAGCAGTTACCTCACAGGGGATGGAAGTGGCTACACCTTC. This chain uses TRBV6-5 with TRBJ1-2; 7 nucleotides line up with TRBD1. V dropped 2 bases and J dropped 7; count of bases not matched to a gene: 10. Germline V gene data show CDR1 as MNHEY and CDR2 as SVGAGI. The length of the CDR3 is 15 residues.

The J gene is TRBJ2-3, the V gene TRBV27; 8 bases match TRBD2. Unmatched junction bases numbered 9, after V lost 6 bases and J lost 4 bases. The CDR3 totals 15 residues. Per germline, CDR1 MNHEY and CDR2 SMNVEV (reference sequence). The CDR3 DNA is TGTGCCAGCAGCAAGCCGGGACTAGTTGCAGATACGCAGTATTTT. Its protein product is CASSKPGLVADTQYF.

This clonotype was counted only a few times. V gene TRBV28 combines with J gene TRBJ2-7; either TRBD1 or TRBD2 may supply D (5 bases each). The CDR3 covers 13 residues. Trimming pared 4 bases from V and 6 bases from J, leaving 13 bases between. CDR1 is MDHEN and CDR2 is SYDVKM in the germline V gene. In DNA form, the CDR3 reads TGTGCCAGCAGTTGGGGGTGGGAGAGCGAGCAGTACTTC. Amino acids: CASSWGWESEQYF.

This clonotype was seen more than once but under ten times. The CDR3 region has the DNA TGTGCCAGCAGCTTGGTGGCCGCTTCAAGGTACCAAGAGACCCAGTACTTC. Its protein product is CASSLVAASRYQETQYF. V is TRBV5-6 and J is TRBJ2-5; D uncertain. With 0 bases removed from V and 0 bases from J, the gap between germline ends came to 15 bases. The CDR3 runs 17 residues. The V gene's germline CDR1 is SGHDT and CDR2 YYEEEE.

Only a few counts were recorded for this clonotype. The chain combines TRBV18 with TRBJ1-1; possibly TRBD1 for D (6 bases). The CDR3 has 15 residues. Germline V gene data show CDR1 as KGHSH and CDR2 as LQKENI. Between the trimmed V and J ends, which lost 2 bases and 3 bases, there was a span of 13 bases. The CDR3 DNA reads TGTGCCAGCTCACCAGAATGGGGGCAGGACACTGAAGCTTTCTTT. This sequence encodes CASSPEWGQDTEAFF.

The table lists this clonotype with many counts. The J gene is TRBJ1-1, the V gene TRBV5-8; possibly TRBD1 for D (6 bases). The germline V gene encodes CDR1 SGHTS and CDR2 YDEGEE. The CDR3 extends over 14 amino acids. V was pared by 0 bases and J by 4 bases, with 10 bases between. CDR3 sequence reads: CASSLDRAATEAFF. In DNA, the CDR3 is TGTGCCAGCAGCTTGGACAGGGCGGCCACTGAAGCTTTCTTT.

This clonotype has at least ten counts. J is TRBJ2-1 and V is TRBV2; D unresolved. Trimming pared 2 bases from V and 7 bases from J, leaving 6 bases between. Germline V CDR1 and CDR2: SNHLY, FYNNEI. There are 12 residues in the CDR3. The DNA for the CDR3 is TGTGCCAGCAGTGAAACCAGAAATGAGCAGTTCTTC. This codes for CASSETRNEQFF.

The table lists this clonotype with many counts. V gene TRBV7-8 combines with J gene TRBJ1-6; D is ambiguous. Trimming cost V 5 bases and J 2 bases, with 16 bases left between them. The CDR3 loop spans 17 amino acids. Germline V gene lookup returns CDR1 SGHVS and CDR2 FQNEAQ. Written as DNA, the CDR3 is TGTGCCAGCAGCCCAGGACGGGGAAGCGCCTATAATTCACCCCTCCACTTT. It translates to CASSPGRGSAYNSPLHF. The full variable domain, completed using reference TRBV7-8 and TRBJ1-6, is GAGVSQSPRYKVAKRGQDVALRCDPISGHVSLFWYQQALGQGPEFLTYFQNEAQLDKSGLPSDRFFAERPEGSVSTLKIQRTQQEDSAVYLCASSPGRGSAYNSPLHFGNGTRLTVT.